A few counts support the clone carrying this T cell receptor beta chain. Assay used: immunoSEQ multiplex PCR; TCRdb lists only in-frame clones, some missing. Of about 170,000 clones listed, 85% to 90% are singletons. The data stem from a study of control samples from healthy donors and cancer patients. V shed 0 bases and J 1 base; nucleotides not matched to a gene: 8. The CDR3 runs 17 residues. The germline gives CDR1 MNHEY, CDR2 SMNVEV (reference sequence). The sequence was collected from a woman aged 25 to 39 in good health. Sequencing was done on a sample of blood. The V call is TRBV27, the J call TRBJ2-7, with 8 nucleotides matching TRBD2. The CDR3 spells CASSLSGRPGGSYEQYF. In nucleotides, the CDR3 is TGTGCCAGCAGTTTATCGGGCCGTCCGGGGGGGTCCTACGAGCAGTACTTC.